Below, one TCR beta chain is given with its context. V shed 7 bases and J shed 4 bases, with 11 bases lying between them. The CDR3 has 14 amino acids. Germline V gene data show CDR1 as SNHLY and CDR2 as FYNNEI. TCRdb re-analysed the 5' RACE reads in MiXCR, keeping a single row per CDR3 protein. The table shows 98,000 or so distinct CDR3 sequences, with roughly a sixth occurring only once. The data originate from a study of T-cell memory formation after mild COVID-19. V is TRBV2 and J is TRBJ2-6; no reliable D call. This TCR derives from a man aged 18 to 29 who had mild COVID-19 (a few samples of this study predate the infection). Cell type and time point are not known. Sequences were obtained from PBMCs or a T cell subset sorted from them (not recorded which). The CDR3 loop reads CASTQESGANVLTF. CDR3 bases: TGTGCCAGCACCCAAGAATCCGGGGCCAACGTCCTGACTTTC.